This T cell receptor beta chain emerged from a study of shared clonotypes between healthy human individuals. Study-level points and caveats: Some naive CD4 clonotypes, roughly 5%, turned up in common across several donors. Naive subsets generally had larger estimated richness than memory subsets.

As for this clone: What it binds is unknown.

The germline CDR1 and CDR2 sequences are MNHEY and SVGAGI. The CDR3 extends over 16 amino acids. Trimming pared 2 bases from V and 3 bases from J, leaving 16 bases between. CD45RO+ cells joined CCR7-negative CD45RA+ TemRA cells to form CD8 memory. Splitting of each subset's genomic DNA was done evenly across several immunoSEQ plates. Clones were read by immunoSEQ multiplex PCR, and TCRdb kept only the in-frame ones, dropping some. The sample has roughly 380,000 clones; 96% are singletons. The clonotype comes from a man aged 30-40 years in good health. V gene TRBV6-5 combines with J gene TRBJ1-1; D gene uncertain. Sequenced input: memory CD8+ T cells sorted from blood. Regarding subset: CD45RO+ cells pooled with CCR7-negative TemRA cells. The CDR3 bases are TGTGCCAGCAGTTACCTTGAAGGGCCGCGGGACACTGAAGCTTTCTTT. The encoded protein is CASSYLEGPRDTEAFF.